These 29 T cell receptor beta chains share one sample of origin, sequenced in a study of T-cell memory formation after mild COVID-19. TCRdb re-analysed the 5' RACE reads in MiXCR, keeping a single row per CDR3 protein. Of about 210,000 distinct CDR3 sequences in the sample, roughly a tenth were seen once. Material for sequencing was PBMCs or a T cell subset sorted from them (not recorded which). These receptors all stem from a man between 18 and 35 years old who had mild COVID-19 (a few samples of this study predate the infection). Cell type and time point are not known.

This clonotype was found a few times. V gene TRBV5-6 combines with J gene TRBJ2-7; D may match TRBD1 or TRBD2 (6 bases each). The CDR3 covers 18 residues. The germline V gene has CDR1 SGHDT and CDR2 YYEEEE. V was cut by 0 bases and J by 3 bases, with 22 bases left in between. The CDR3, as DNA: TGTGCCAGCAGCTTGGGGGCGGGACACATCCCCCTGGGCTACGAGCAGTACTTC. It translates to CASSLGAGHIPLGYEQYF.

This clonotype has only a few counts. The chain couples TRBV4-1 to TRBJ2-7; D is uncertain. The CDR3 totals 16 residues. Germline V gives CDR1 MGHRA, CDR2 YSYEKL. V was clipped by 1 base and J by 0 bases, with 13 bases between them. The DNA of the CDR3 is TGCGCCAGCAGCCAAGTCCTCGGGCGGAGCTCCTACGAGCAGTACTTC. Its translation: CASSQVLGRSSYEQYF.

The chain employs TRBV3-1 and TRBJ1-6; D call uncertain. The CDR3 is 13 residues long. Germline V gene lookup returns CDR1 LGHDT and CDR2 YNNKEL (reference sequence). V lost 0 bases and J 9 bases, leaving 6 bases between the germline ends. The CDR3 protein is CASSQEVRSPLHF. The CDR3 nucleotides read TGTGCCAGCAGCCAAGAGGTCCGTTCACCCCTCCACTTT.

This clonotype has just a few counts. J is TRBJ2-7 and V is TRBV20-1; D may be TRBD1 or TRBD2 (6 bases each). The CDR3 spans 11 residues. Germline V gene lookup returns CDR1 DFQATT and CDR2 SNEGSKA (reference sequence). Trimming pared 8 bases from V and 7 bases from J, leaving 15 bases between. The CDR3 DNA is TGCAGTCCCGCGAGGGGGGAGGAGCAGTACTTC. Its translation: CSPARGEEQYF.

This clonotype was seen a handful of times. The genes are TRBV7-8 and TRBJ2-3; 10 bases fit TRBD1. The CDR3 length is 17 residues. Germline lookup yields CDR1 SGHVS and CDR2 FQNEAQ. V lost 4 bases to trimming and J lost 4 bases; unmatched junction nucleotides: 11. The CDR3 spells CASSSVMTGGNADTQYF. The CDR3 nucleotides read TGTGCCAGCAGCTCAGTTATGACAGGGGGCAACGCAGATACGCAGTATTTT. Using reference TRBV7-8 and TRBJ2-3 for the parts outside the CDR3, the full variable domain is GAGVSQSPRYKVAKRGQDVALRCDPISGHVSLFWYQQALGQGPEFLTYFQNEAQLDKSGLPSDRFFAERPEGSVSTLKIQRTQQEDSAVYLCASSSVMTGGNADTQYFGPGTRLTVL.

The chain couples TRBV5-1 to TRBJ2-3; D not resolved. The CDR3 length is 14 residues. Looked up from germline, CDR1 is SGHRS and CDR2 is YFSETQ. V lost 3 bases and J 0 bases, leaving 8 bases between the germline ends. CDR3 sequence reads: CASSSYSSTDTQYF. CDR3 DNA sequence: TGCGCCAGCAGCTCCTACAGTAGCACAGATACGCAGTATTTT.

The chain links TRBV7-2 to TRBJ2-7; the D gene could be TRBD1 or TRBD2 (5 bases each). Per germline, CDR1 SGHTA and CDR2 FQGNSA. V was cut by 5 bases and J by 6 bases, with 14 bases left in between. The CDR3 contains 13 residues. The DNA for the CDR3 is TGTGCCAGCAGCCCCGGGGCTGGACGCGAGCAGTACGTC. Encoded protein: CASSPGAGREQYV.

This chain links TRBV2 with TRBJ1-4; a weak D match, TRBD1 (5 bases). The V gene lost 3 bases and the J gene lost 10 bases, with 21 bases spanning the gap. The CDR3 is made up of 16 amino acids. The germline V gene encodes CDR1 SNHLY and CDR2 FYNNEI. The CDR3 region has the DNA TGTGCCAGCAGTGACGGAACCGGGACCCCCTGGGGAAAACTGTTTTTT. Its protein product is CASSDGTGTPWGKLFF.

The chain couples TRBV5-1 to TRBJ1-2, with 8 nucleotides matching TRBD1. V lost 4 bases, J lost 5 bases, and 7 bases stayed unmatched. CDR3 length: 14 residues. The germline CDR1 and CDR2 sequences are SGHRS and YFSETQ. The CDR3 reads CASSIPGGRYGYTF. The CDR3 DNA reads TGCGCCAGCAGCATACCAGGGGGCAGGTATGGCTACACCTTC.

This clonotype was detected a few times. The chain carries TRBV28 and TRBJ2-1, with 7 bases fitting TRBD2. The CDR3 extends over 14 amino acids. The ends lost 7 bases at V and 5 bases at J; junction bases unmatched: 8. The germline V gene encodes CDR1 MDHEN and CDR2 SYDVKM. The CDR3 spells CASKEGSGNNEQFF. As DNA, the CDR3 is TGTGCCAGCAAGGAAGGGAGCGGGAACAATGAGCAGTTCTTC.

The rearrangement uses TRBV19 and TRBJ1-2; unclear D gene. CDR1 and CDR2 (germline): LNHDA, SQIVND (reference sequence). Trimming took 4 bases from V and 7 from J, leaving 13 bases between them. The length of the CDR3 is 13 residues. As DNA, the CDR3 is TGTGCCAGTAGTACAATCGGGGTAGGTGGCTACACCTTC. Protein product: CASSTIGVGGYTF.

The CDR3 spells CASSLVQVTDTQYF. CDR3 coding DNA: TGCGCCAGCAGCTTGGTCCAGGTTACAGATACGCAGTATTTT. This chain links TRBV5-1 with TRBJ2-3; D gene uncertain. The CDR3 has 14 residues. The germline V and J ends were trimmed by 0 bases and 3 bases, with 8 bases remaining between them. Germline V lookup: CDR1 SGHRS, CDR2 YFSETQ.

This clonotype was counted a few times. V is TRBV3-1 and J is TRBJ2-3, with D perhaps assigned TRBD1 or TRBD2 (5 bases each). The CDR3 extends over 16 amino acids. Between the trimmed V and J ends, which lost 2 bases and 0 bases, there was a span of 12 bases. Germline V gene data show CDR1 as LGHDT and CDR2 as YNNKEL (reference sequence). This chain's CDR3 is CASSQRWDLSTDTQYF. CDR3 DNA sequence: TGTGCCAGCAGCCAACGATGGGACCTTAGCACAGATACGCAGTATTTT.

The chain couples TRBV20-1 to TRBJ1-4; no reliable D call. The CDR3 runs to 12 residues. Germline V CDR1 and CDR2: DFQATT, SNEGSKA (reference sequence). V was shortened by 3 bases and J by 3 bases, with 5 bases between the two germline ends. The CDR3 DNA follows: TGCAGTGCTAGCACCTCTAATGAAAAACTGTTTTTT. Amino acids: CSASTSNEKLFF.

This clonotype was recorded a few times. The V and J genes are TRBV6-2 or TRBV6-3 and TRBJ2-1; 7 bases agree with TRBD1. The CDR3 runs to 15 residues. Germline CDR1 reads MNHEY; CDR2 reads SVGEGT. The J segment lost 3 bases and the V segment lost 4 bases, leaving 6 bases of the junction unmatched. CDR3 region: CASSSTGLVYNEQFF. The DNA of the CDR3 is TGTGCCAGCAGTTCGACAGGGTTGGTCTACAATGAGCAGTTCTTC.

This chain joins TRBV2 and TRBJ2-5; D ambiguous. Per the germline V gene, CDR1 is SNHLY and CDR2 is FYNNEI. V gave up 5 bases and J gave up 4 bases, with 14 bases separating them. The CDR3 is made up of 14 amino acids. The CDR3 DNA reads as TGTGCCAGCAGTCCCTTAAGGTTGGGAGAGACCCAGTACTTC. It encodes CASSPLRLGETQYF.

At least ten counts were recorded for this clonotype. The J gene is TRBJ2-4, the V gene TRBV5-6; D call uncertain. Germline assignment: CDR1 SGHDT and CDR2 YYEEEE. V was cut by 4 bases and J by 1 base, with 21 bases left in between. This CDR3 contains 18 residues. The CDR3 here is CASSLTLNDRWAKNIQYF. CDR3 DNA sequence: TGTGCCAGCAGCCTAACCCTCAACGACCGTTGGGCCAAAAACATTCAGTACTTC.

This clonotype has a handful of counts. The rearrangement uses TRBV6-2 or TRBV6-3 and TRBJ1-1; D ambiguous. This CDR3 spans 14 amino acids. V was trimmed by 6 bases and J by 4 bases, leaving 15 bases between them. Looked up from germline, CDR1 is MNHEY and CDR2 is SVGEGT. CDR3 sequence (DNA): TGTGCCAGCAGCCCGGGTGAATGGGCCACTGAAGCTTTCTTT. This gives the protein CASSPGEWATEAFF.

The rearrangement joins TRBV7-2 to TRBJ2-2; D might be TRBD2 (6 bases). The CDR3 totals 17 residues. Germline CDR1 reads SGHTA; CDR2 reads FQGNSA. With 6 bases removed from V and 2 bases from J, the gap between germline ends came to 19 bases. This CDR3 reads CASRTTSLAGNTGELFF. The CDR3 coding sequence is TGTGCCAGCAGAACGACTAGTCTAGCCGGAAACACCGGGGAGCTGTTTTTT.

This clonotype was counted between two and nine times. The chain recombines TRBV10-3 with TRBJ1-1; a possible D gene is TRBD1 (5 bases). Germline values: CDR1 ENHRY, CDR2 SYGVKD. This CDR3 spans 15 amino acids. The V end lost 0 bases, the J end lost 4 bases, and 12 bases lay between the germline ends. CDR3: CAISESSGIRTEAFF. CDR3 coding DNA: TGTGCCATCAGTGAGTCGTCAGGGATTCGCACTGAAGCTTTCTTT.

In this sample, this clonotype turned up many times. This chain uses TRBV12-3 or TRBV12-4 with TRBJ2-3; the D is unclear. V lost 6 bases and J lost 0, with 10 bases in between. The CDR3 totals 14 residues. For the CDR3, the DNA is TGTGCCAGCAGCGACGGATCTAGCACAGATACGCAGTATTTT. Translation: CASSDGSSTDTQYF.

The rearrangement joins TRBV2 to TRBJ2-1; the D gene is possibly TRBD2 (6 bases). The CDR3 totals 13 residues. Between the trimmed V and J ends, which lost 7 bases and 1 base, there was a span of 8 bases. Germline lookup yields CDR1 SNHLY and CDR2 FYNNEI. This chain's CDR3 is CASKAGSYNEQFF. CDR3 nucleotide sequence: TGTGCCAGCAAGGCGGGATCCTACAATGAGCAGTTCTTC.

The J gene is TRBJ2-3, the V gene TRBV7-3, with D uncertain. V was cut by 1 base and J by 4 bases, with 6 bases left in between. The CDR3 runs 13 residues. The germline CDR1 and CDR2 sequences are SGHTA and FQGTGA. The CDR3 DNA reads TGTGCCAGCAGCTTAATCATTGCAGATACGCAGTATTTT. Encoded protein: CASSLIIADTQYF.

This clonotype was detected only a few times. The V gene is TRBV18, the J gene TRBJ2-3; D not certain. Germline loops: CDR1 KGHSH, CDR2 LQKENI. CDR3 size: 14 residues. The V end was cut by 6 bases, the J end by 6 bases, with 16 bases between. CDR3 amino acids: CASSTVGAVDTQYF. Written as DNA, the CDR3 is TGTGCCAGCTCTACCGTCGGTGCTGTTGATACGCAGTATTTT.

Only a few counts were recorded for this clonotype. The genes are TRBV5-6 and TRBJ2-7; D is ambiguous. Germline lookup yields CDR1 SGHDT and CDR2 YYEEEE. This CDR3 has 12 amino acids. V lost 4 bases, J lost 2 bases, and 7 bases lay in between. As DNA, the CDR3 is TGTGCCAGCAGCCGTTATACCTACGAGCAGTACTTC. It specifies CASSRYTYEQYF.

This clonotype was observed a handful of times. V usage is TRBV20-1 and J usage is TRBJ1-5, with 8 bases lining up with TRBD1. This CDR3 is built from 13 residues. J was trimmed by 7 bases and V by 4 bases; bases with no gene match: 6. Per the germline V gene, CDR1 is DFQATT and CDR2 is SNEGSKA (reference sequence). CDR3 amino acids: CSAKTGEGQPQHF. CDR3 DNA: TGCAGTGCTAAGACAGGGGAGGGCCAGCCCCAGCATTTT.

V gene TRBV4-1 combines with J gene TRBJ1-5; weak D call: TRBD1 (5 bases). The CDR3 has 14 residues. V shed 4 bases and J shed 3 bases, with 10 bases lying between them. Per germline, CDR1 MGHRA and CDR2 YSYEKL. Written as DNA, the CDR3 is TGCGCCAGCAGCCTCGGGGCTATCAATCAGCCCCAGCATTTT. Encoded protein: CASSLGAINQPQHF.

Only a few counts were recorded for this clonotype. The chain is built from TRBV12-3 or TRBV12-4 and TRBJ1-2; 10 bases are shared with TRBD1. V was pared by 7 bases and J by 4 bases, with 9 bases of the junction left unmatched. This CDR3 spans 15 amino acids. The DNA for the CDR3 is TGTGCCAGCACCCCGGGACAGGGGACCGCCTATGGCTACACCTTC. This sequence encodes CASTPGQGTAYGYTF.

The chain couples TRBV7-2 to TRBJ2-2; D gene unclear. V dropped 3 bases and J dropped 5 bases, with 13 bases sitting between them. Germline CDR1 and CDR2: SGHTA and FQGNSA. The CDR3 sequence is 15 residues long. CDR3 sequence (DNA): TGTGCCAGCAGCTTTGTCCTGTCTCCTACCGGGGAGCTGTTTTTT. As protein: CASSFVLSPTGELFF.